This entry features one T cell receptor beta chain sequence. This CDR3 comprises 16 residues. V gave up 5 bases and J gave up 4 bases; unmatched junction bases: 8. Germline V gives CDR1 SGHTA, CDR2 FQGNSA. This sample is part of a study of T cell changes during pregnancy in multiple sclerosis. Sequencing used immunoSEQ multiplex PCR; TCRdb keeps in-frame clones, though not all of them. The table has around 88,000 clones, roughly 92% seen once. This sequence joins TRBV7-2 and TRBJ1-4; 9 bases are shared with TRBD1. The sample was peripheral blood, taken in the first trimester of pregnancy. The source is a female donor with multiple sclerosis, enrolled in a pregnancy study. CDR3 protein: CASSKSSGQGNEKLFF. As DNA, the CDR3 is TGTGCCAGCAGCAAAAGCTCGGGACAGGGTAATGAAAAACTGTTTTTT.